Presented here are 23 T cell receptor beta chains from one specimen sequenced in a study of blood T cell repertoires in COVID-19. TCRdb's table, derived via immunoSEQ multiplex PCR, lists solely in-frame clones and lacks some. The sample comprises 70,000 to 95,000 clones, about 95% of which are singletons, and about 4.1% rests with the top ten. The sequencing input was peripheral blood. The receptor source for this set is a human donor with active COVID-19. The donor label of this sample is uncertain.

V is TRBV28 and J is TRBJ2-2; 7 bases fit TRBD2. This CDR3 is 17 amino acids long. Germline CDR1 is MDHEN and CDR2 is SYDVKM. With 5 bases clipped from V and 4 bases from J, the junction kept 13 bases outside the gene matches. This CDR3 is CASSPPLTSPPTGELFF. In DNA, the CDR3 is TGTGCCAGCAGTCCTCCCCTGACTAGCCCCCCCACCGGGGAGCTGTTTTTT.

J is TRBJ2-1 and V is TRBV7-8, with TRBD2 matching 7 bases. The CDR3 contains 16 residues. From germline, CDR1 is SGHVS and CDR2 FQNEAQ. Unmatched junction bases numbered 14, after V lost 5 bases and J lost 7 bases. CDR3 sequence (DNA): TGTGCCAGCAGCACCCCGAGGACTAGAGCCGCTAATGAGCAGTTCTTC. It is translated as CASSTPRTRAANEQFF.

This chain links TRBV9 with TRBJ1-1; the D is unclear. This CDR3 is 13 amino acids long. The germline V gene has CDR1 SGDLS and CDR2 YYNGEE. Trimming took 0 bases from V and 8 from J, leaving 11 bases between them. The CDR3 region is CASSVGGGEEAFF. Written as DNA, the CDR3 is TGTGCCAGCAGCGTAGGTGGAGGCGAAGAAGCTTTCTTT.

V gene TRBV5-1 combines with J gene TRBJ2-5, with 8 bases matching TRBD1. This CDR3 region has 15 residues. The V gene's germline CDR1 is SGHRS and CDR2 YFSETQ. The trim removed 4 bases at V and 1 base at J, leaving 6 bases unmatched. The CDR3 DNA reads TGCGCCAGCAGCCTCGGACAGGGACCCCAAGAGACCCAGTACTTC. Translated, it gives CASSLGQGPQETQYF.

This clone was observed a single time. The chain couples TRBV5-1 to TRBJ2-1; D might be TRBD2 (6 bases). The CDR3 consists of 15 residues. Germline V gives CDR1 SGHRS, CDR2 YFSETQ. Trimming removed 4 bases at V and 8 bases at J, with 19 bases between. The CDR3 coding sequence is TGCGCCAGCAGCCGCGGGGCCGACCCAAAGTATGAGCAGTTCTTC. It specifies CASSRGADPKYEQFF.

As for this clone: Other DNA sequences within the sample encode an identical CDR3. The V and J genes are TRBV14 and TRBJ1-2, with TRBD1 matching over 10 bases. CDR1 and CDR2 (germline): SGHDN, FVKESK. With 1 base clipped from V and 10 bases from J, the junction kept 3 bases outside the gene matches. This CDR3 contains 13 residues. The CDR3 is CASSQGTGGVYTF. Written as DNA, the CDR3 is TGTGCCAGCAGCCAAGGGACAGGGGGTGTCTACACCTTC. The variable domain in full, completed from reference TRBV14 and TRBJ1-2, reads EAGVTQFPSHSVIEKGQTVTLRCDPISGHDNLYWYRRVMGKEIKFLLHFVKESKQDESGMPNNRFLAERTGGTYSTLKVQPAELEDSGVYFCASSQGTGGVYTFGSGTRLTVV.

The chain is built from TRBV7-6 and TRBJ2-3, with 14 bases matching TRBD2. V was pared by 5 bases and J by 0 bases, with 4 bases of the junction left unmatched. The germline V gene encodes CDR1 SGHVS and CDR2 FNYEAQ. The CDR3 has 17 amino acids. The CDR3 DNA reads TGTGCCAGCAGCCACGGGACTAGCGGGAGAAGCACAGATACGCAGTATTTT. Translated, it gives CASSHGTSGRSTDTQYF.

The chain recombines TRBV2 with TRBJ2-5; D is possibly TRBD1 (6 bases). The CDR3 totals 14 residues. V gave up 7 bases and J gave up 0 bases, with 12 bases separating them. Germline V CDR1 and CDR2: SNHLY, FYNNEI. The CDR3 reads CASTENRDQETQYF. DNA of the CDR3: TGTGCCAGCACTGAGAACAGGGACCAAGAGACCCAGTACTTC. Complete variable domain (other parts from reference TRBV2 and TRBJ2-5): EPEVTQTPSHQVTQMGQEVILRCVPISNHLYFYWYRQILGQKVEFLVSFYNNEISEKSEIFDDQFSVERPDGSNFTLKIRSTKLEDSAMYFCASTENRDQETQYFGPGTRLLVL.

The genes are TRBV9 and TRBJ2-3; D not certain. The CDR3 covers 15 residues. Germline V gene lookup returns CDR1 SGDLS and CDR2 YYNGEE. Trimming removed 2 bases from V and 4 bases from J, with 14 bases in between. CDR3 nucleotide sequence: TGTGCCAGCAGCGTTTCCGGAGTTGACCCAGATACGCAGTATTTT. It is translated as CASSVSGVDPDTQYF.

This clone was picked up one time. The rearrangement links TRBV19 to TRBJ2-3, with TRBD2 matching over 8 bases. The CDR3 is 14 amino acids. From germline, CDR1 is LNHDA and CDR2 SQIVND (reference sequence). The V and J ends lost 4 bases and 8 bases, in that order; junction bases with no gene match: 8. The CDR3 region has the DNA TGTGCCAGTAGTAACGGGAGGGTTTTGGGTACGCAGTATTTT. Protein: CASSNGRVLGTQYF.

The chain couples TRBV21-1 to TRBJ2-1; the tabulated D call, TRBD1, remains unverified against the DNA. TRBV21-1 is classified as a pseudogene. The CDR3 consists of 16 residues. The CDR3: CASSTLTGGSYNEQFF. Here the CDR3 DNA reads TGTGCCAGCAGCACCCTGACAGGGGGATCCTACAATGAGCAGTTCTTC.

The chain combines TRBV6-2 or TRBV6-3 with TRBJ2-7, with 10 positions matching TRBD2. CDR3 length equals 20 residues. The germline V gene has CDR1 MNHEY and CDR2 SVGEGT. V was clipped by 2 bases and J by 0 bases; unmatched bases: 16. DNA for the CDR3: TGTGCCAGCAGTTACCCGGTTTCCAGCGGGAGGGCCCCTGGCTCCTACGAGCAGTACTTC. Translation gives CASSYPVSSGRAPGSYEQYF.

J is TRBJ2-7 and V is TRBV27; TRBD2 aligns across 13 bases. The CDR3 spans 17 residues. CDR1 and CDR2 (germline): MNHEY, SMNVEV (reference sequence). The ends lost 2 bases at V and 9 bases at J; junction bases unmatched: 13. As DNA, the CDR3 is TGTGCCAGCAGTTTAAAGGCGGGACTAGCGGGGCACTCTGGGCAGTACTTC. Translated, it gives CASSLKAGLAGHSGQYF.

This chain joins TRBV5-4 and TRBJ2-7, with D possibly matching TRBD2 (6 bases). This CDR3 has 14 residues. V lost 2 bases to trimming and J lost 1 base, with 10 bases between them. The V gene's germline CDR1 is SGHNT and CDR2 YYREEE (reference sequence). CDR3 protein: CASSLPGRSYEQYF. Written as DNA, the CDR3 is TGTGCCAGCAGCTTACCCGGGAGATCCTACGAGCAGTACTTC. Using reference TRBV5-4 and TRBJ2-7 for the parts outside the CDR3, the full variable domain is ETGVTQSPTHLIKTRGQQVTLRCSSQSGHNTVSWYQQALGQGPQFIFQYYREEENGRGNFPPRFSGLQFPNYSSELNVNALELDDSALYLCASSLPGRSYEQYFGPGTRLTVT.

A single count supports this clone. The gene calls are TRBV7-9 and TRBJ2-1; weak D call: TRBD1 (6 bases). Trimming pared 5 bases from V and 2 bases from J, leaving 10 bases between. The CDR3 has 14 amino acids. Germline-derived CDR1 and CDR2 are SEHNR and FQNEAQ (reference sequence). The CDR3 DNA is TGTGCCAGCAGCCGAGGACAGACCTACAATGAGCAGTTCTTC. It codes for CASSRGQTYNEQFF. Full variable domain (outside the CDR3, taken from reference TRBV7-9 and TRBJ2-1): DTGVSQNPRHKITKRGQNVTFRCDPISEHNRLYWYRQTLGQGPEFLTYFQNEAQLEKSRLLSDRFSAERPKGSFSTLEIQRTEQGDSAMYLCASSRGQTYNEQFFGPGTRLTVL.

The genes are TRBV20-1 and TRBJ1-5, with D hard to call. The CDR3 spans 11 residues. The germline gives CDR1 DFQATT, CDR2 SNEGSKA (reference sequence). Trimming stripped 6 bases from V and 7 bases from J, with 10 bases between. The CDR3 DNA reads TGCAGTGCGAGGGCGGGGCAGCCCCAGCATTTT. It specifies CSARAGQPQHF.

The rearrangement uses TRBV6-5 and TRBJ2-7; 7 nucleotides align to TRBD1. CDR1 and CDR2 (germline): MNHEY, SVGAGI. The CDR3 is 13 residues long. The V segment lost 8 bases and the J segment 3 bases; nucleotides outside the gene matches: 7. The CDR3: CASYRQGFYEQYF. The CDR3 DNA is TGTGCCAGCTACAGACAGGGATTCTACGAGCAGTACTTC.

As concerns this clone: One junction end does not reproduce the germline sequence, and a read error may be involved. The V and J genes are TRBV19 and TRBJ2-5; D possibly corresponds to TRBD1 (6 bases). CDR3 length: 13 residues. Germline CDR1 LNHDA, CDR2 SQIVND (reference sequence). The CDR3 loop is CASSIGDTNKRHF. CDR3 sequence (DNA): TGTGCCAGTAGTATCGGGGACACCAACAAAAGGCACTTC.

The chain recombines TRBV14 with TRBJ2-1; 11 bases fit TRBD2. Germline CDR1 SGHDN, CDR2 FVKESK. The CDR3 runs to 15 residues. The junction had 6 bases not matched to a gene; V was cut back by 2 bases and J by 9 bases. The CDR3 DNA follows: TGTGCCAGCAGCCAATTCACTAGCGGGAGCGGTGAGCAGTTCTTC. It is translated as CASSQFTSGSGEQFF.

The gene calls are TRBV10-2 and TRBJ2-2; D unresolved. Germline lookup yields CDR1 WSHSY and CDR2 SAAADI. Trimming left V 3 bases short and J 5 bases short, with 4 bases between. This CDR3 contains 12 residues. Written as DNA, the CDR3 is TGCGCCAGCAGTGACGTGACCGGGGAGCTGTTTTTT. It specifies CASSDVTGELFF.

The rearrangement uses TRBV19 and TRBJ2-7; TRBD1 matches 8 bases. V was clipped by 3 bases and J by 6 bases; unmatched bases: 4. CDR1 LNHDA and CDR2 SQIVND come from the germline V gene (reference sequence). This CDR3 region has 13 residues. This CDR3 is CASSIRGRSEQYF. CDR3 nucleotides: TGTGCCAGTAGTATCAGGGGGCGAAGCGAGCAGTACTTC.

The chain is built from TRBV11-3 and TRBJ1-3; 7 nucleotides align to TRBD1. Per germline, CDR1 SGHNT and CDR2 YENEEA. This CDR3 region has 19 residues. V shed 0 bases, J shed 2 bases, and the junction held 13 bases outside the gene matches. Here the CDR3 reads CASSLDGPTGNRPGNTIYF. DNA for the CDR3: TGTGCCAGCAGCTTAGACGGGCCGACAGGGAATCGGCCTGGAAACACCATATATTTT.

V usage is TRBV7-2 and J usage is TRBJ2-5, with TRBD2 matching 8 bases. CDR1 is SGHTA, CDR2 FQGNSA, per germline. Germline trimming cut 2 bases from V and 5 bases from J; bases unmatched to any gene: 7. This CDR3 spans 15 amino acids. The CDR3 protein is CASSLSGGSGETQYF. The CDR3 DNA is TGTGCCAGCAGCTTAAGCGGGGGCTCCGGGGAGACCCAGTACTTC.